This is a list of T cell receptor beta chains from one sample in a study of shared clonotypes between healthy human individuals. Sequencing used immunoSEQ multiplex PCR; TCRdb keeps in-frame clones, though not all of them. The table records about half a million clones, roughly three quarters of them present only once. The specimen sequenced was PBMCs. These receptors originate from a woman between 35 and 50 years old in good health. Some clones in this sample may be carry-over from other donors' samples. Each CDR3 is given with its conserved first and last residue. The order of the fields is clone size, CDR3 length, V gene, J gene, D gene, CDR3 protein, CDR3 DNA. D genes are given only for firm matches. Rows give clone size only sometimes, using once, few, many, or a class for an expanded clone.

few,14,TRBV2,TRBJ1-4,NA,CASSGSGRDEKLFF,TGTGCCAGCAGTGGGTCTGGGAGGGACGAAAAACTGTTTTTT
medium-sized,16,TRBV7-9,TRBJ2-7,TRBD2,CASSLAGGPTRYEQYF,TGTGCCAGCAGCTTAGCGGGAGGGCCCACTAGATACGAGCAGTACTTC
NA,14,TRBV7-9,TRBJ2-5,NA,CASSWGLTKETQYF,TGTGCCAGCAGCTGGGGACTTACGAAAGAGACCCAGTACTTC
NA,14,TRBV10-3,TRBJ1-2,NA,CAISERGPNYGYTF,TGTGCCATCAGTGAAAGGGGACCTAACTATGGCTACACCTTC
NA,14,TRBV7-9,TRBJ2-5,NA,CASSLIGRVETQYF,TGTGCCAGCAGCTTAATCGGCAGGGTAGAGACCCAGTACTTC
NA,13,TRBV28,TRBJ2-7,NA,CASSFPSSYEQYF,TGTGCCAGCAGTTTTCCGAGCTCCTACGAGCAGTACTTC
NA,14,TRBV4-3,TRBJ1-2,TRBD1,CASSHGGQGHGYTF,TGCGCCAGCAGCCATGGCGGACAGGGACATGGCTACACCTTC
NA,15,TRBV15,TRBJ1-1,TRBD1,CATSRADRGRTEAFF,TGTGCCACCAGCAGGGCCGACAGGGGGAGGACTGAAGCTTTCTTT
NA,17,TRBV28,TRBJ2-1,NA,CASSSPLRASSYNEQFF,TGTGCCAGCAGCTCCCCCCTCAGGGCTAGCTCCTACAATGAGCAGTTCTTC
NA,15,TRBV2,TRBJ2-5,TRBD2,CASRTNSGSEETQYF,TGTGCCAGCAGGACTAATAGCGGGTCCGAAGAGACCCAGTACTTC
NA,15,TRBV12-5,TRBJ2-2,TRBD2,CASGLREGNTGELFF,TGTGCTAGTGGTTTGAGGGAGGGAAACACCGGGGAGCTGTTTTTT
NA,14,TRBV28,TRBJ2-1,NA,CASSLAGTTNEQFF,TGTGCCAGCAGCCTAGCCGGGACAACGAATGAGCAGTTCTTC
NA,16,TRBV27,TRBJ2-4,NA,CASSLQGQGYSNIQYF,TGTGCCAGCAGTTTACAAGGCCAGGGGTATTCAAACATTCAGTACTTC
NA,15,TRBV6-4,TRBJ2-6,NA,CASSEDPGGANVLTF,TGTGCCAGCAGTGAGGACCCAGGCGGGGCCAACGTCCTGACTTTC
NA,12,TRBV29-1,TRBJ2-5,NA,CSVGGRLETQYF,TGCAGCGTTGGGGGCAGGTTGGAGACCCAGTACTTC
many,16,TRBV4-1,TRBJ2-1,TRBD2,CASSRQLAGGGHEQFF,TGCGCCAGCAGCCGGCAACTAGCGGGAGGGGGTCATGAGCAGTTCTTC
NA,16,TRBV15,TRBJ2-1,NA,CATSTDGHYSYNEQFF,TGTGCCACCAGCACTGATGGACATTACTCCTACAATGAGCAGTTCTTC
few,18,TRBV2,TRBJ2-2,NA,CASTGTRARVRNTGELFF,TGTGCCAGCACCGGAACCAGGGCAAGAGTTCGGAACACCGGGGAGCTGTTTTTT
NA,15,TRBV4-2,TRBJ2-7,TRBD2,CASSQPLAAKYEQYF,TGTGCCAGCAGCCAACCACTAGCGGCAAAATACGAGCAGTACTTC
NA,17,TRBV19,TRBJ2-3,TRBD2,CASSNPRASGRIDTQYF,TGTGCCAGTAGTAATCCGCGGGCTAGCGGGAGGATAGATACGCAGTATTTT
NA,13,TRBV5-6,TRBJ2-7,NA,CASSLTGPGEQYF,TGTGCCAGCAGCTTGACGGGTCCTGGGGAGCAGTACTTC
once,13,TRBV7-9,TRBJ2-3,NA,CARGAVTQDTQYF,TGTGCCAGAGGGGCAGTTACCCAAGATACGCAGTATTTT
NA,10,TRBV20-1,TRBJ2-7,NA,CSARRSEQYF,TGCAGTGCTAGAAGGAGCGAGCAGTACTTC
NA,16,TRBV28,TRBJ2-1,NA,CASRSRGGGAYNEQFF,TGTGCCAGCAGGTCACGGGGAGGGGGGGCCTACAATGAGCAGTTCTTC
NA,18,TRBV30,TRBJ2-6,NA,CAWSVIRQTFSGANVLTF,TGTGCCTGGAGTGTAATCCGACAGACATTCTCTGGGGCCAACGTCCTGACTTTC
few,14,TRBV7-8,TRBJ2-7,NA,CASSLASLGSEQYF,TGTGCCAGCAGCTTAGCGAGTTTAGGTAGCGAGCAGTACTTC
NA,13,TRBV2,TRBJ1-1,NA,CASSLYMNTEAFF,TGTGCCAGCAGCCTATATATGAACACTGAAGCTTTCTTT
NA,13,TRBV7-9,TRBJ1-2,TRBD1,CASSPQGALGYTF,TGTGCCAGCAGCCCGCAGGGGGCGCTTGGCTACACCTTC
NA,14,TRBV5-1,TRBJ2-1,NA,CASSLEGGYNEQFF,TGCGCCAGCAGCTTGGAAGGGGGCTACAATGAGCAGTTCTTC
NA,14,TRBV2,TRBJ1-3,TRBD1,CASKTGDAGNTIYF,TGTGCCAGCAAGACAGGGGATGCTGGAAACACCATATATTTT
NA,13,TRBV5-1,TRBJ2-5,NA,CASSWRVEETQYF,TGCGCCAGCAGCTGGAGGGTGGAGGAGACCCAGTACTTC